Listed below are T cell receptor beta chains from one sample, sequenced in a study of T cells in Graves' hyperthyroidism and ophthalmopathy. MiXCR was run by TCRdb on the multiplex PCR reads, yielding one entry per CDR3 protein. The sample lists about half a million distinct CDR3 sequences; about a fifth were seen once. Sequencing was done on a sample of blood. The origin of the receptors is a man aged 18 to 35 with Graves' hyperthyroidism. Both conserved end residues are part of each CDR3. Each record gives: V gene, clone size, J gene, D gene, CDR3 protein, CDR3 DNA. A D gene is named only where the DNA matches it firmly. Clone size is stated in some rows and not others, as once, few, many or a class when expanded.

TRBV18	once	TRBJ2-7	TRBD1	CASSPQGAIYEQYF	TGTGCCAGCTCTCCGCAGGGGGCTATCTACGAGCAGTACTTC
TRBV4-1	NA	TRBJ2-2	NA	CASEAGANTGELFF	TGCGCCAGCGAAGCCGGGGCGAACACCGGGGAGCTGTTTTTT
TRBV18	many	TRBJ2-5	NA	CASSPRGTTAQETQYF	TGTGCCAGCTCACCTCGGGGGACAACCGCCCAAGAGACCCAGTACTTC
TRBV28	many	TRBJ2-7	NA	CASRNPDGPYEQYF	TGTGCCAGCCGCAACCCAGACGGCCCCTACGAGCAGTACTTC
TRBV5-1	many	TRBJ2-7	NA	CASSLAGSHEQYF	TGCGCCAGCAGCTTGGCAGGAAGCCACGAGCAGTACTTC
TRBV29-1	many	TRBJ2-7	NA	CSVQGPLVGEQYF	TGCAGCGTTCAAGGACCCTTGGTGGGCGAGCAGTACTTC
TRBV20-1	NA	TRBJ1-5	TRBD1	CSATTGGDQPQHF	TGCAGTGCTACCACAGGGGGGGATCAGCCCCAGCATTTT
TRBV20-1	many	TRBJ1-6	NA	CSASLRSGNSPLHF	TGCAGTGCTTCCCTACGGAGCGGTAATTCACCCCTCCACTTT
TRBV3-1	NA	TRBJ1-5	TRBD1	CASGQGGTQPQHF	TGTGCCAGCGGACAGGGGGGTACACAGCCCCAGCATTTT
TRBV24-1	many	TRBJ2-2	TRBD1	CATSEPGQGLVGELFF	TGTGCCACCAGTGAACCGGGACAGGGGCTCGTCGGGGAGCTGTTTTTT
TRBV12-3/TRBV12-4	many	TRBJ2-5	TRBD2	CASSRPGLAGQETQYF	TGTGCCAGCAGCCGTCCGGGACTAGCGGGCCAAGAGACCCAGTACTTC
TRBV6-1	many	TRBJ2-7	TRBD1	CASIRDRGFVEQYF	TGTGCCAGCATCCGAGACAGGGGGTTCGTCGAGCAGTACTTC
TRBV6-5	many	TRBJ2-7	NA	CASSSFGESTYEQYF	TGTGCCAGCAGTTCCTTCGGGGAAAGTACCTACGAGCAGTACTTC
TRBV19	NA	TRBJ1-1	NA	CVSTQGAGTEAFF	TGTGTCAGTACACAGGGCGCGGGTACTGAAGCTTTCTTT
TRBV9	many	TRBJ1-2	NA	CASNLPGSDYGYTF	TGTGCCAGCAATCTGCCGGGATCGGACTATGGCTACACCTTC
TRBV20-1	once	TRBJ1-5	NA	CSASFRALTKTSQPQHF	TGCAGTGCTAGTTTCCGGGCCCTAACCAAGACCAGTCAGCCCCAGCATTTT
TRBV24-1	many	TRBJ1-3	NA	CATSDLRGDTIYF	TGTGCCACCAGTGATTTACGGGGAGACACCATATATTTT
TRBV7-2	many	TRBJ1-1	NA	CASRSIATGVTEAFF	TGTGCCAGCAGGTCAATTGCGACGGGGGTCACTGAAGCTTTCTTT
TRBV3-1	many	TRBJ2-5	NA	CASSQDWGTQYF	TGTGCCAGCAGCCAAGATTGGGGGACCCAGTACTTC
TRBV11-2	NA	TRBJ1-1	NA	CASSPVGIEAFF	TGTGCCAGCAGCCCGGTTGGGATTGAAGCTTTCTTT
TRBV6-2/TRBV6-3	many	TRBJ2-7	TRBD2	CASGLAGGLTYEQYF	TGTGCCAGCGGGCTAGCGGGGGGACTTACCTACGAGCAGTACTTC
TRBV12-3/TRBV12-4	NA	TRBJ2-7	NA	CASSLTPLTWTVRFYEQYF	TGTGCCAGCAGTTTAACGCCTCTAACCTGGACAGTGCGATTCTACGAGCAGTACTTC
TRBV24-1	NA	TRBJ2-7	TRBD2	CATTGGPGLAVGPYEQYF	TGTGCCACCACGGGAGGTCCGGGACTAGCGGTTGGTCCCTACGAGCAGTACTTC
TRBV12-3/TRBV12-4	many	TRBJ2-3	NA	CASYQDRLNTQYF	TGTGCCAGCTATCAGGACCGACTCAATACGCAGTATTTT
TRBV28	NA	TRBJ1-1	NA	CASSLTGRTEVFF	TGTGCCAGCAGCCTCACAGGGAGAACTGAAGTTTTCTTT
TRBV7-9	many	TRBJ2-7	TRBD1	CASERQPGQGYF	TGTGCCAGCGAACGACAACCGGGACAGGGATACTTC
TRBV6-1	NA	TRBJ2-7	TRBD2	CASQIAGVPLSHF	TGTGCCAGCCAGATAGCGGGAGTCCCACTCTCTCACTTC
TRBV28	few	TRBJ2-2	NA	CASSLGGSRELFF	TGTGCCAGCAGTTTAGGGGGGTCGAGGGAGCTGTTTTTT
TRBV5-1	NA	TRBJ1-1	NA	CASSPRRGDTEAFF	TGCGCCAGCAGCCCTCGGCGAGGGGACACTGAAGCTTTCTTT
TRBV28	many	TRBJ1-1	TRBD1	CASSSRTGGSTEAFF	TGTGCCAGCAGTTCCCGAACAGGGGGGAGCACTGAAGCTTTCTTT
TRBV7-8	many	TRBJ2-7	TRBD2	CASSPRTAGAYEQYF	TGTGCCAGCAGCCCGCGGACAGCGGGGGCCTACGAGCAGTACTTC
TRBV19	few	TRBJ2-7	NA	CATRFGYEQYF	TGTGCCACCCGATTTGGGTATGAGCAGTACTTC
TRBV9	NA	TRBJ1-2	NA	CASSANMNYGYTF	TGTGCCAGCAGCGCGAACATGAACTATGGCTACACCTTC
TRBV12-3/TRBV12-4	many	TRBJ2-6	NA	CASSPRTGGANVLTF	TGTGCCAGCAGTCCGAGGACTGGTGGGGCCAACGTCCTGACTTTC
TRBV6-5	many	TRBJ1-3	TRBD1	CASSHVGTGSGNTIYF	TGTGCCAGCAGTCACGTTGGGACAGGCTCTGGAAACACCATATATTTT
TRBV7-6	many	TRBJ2-5	TRBD2	CASSLEGLAGGLGHGETQYF	TGTGCCAGCAGCTTAGAAGGGCTAGCGGGGGGCCTCGGGCACGGAGAGACCCAGTACTTC
TRBV30	NA	TRBJ2-7	NA	CAWSVYPRSYEQYF	TGTGCCTGGAGTGTATACCCCCGCTCCTACGAGCAGTACTTC
TRBV6-4	many	TRBJ2-7	TRBD2	CASSHRGLAGGNYEQYF	TGTGCCAGCAGTCACCGGGGACTAGCGGGGGGTAATTACGAGCAGTACTTC
TRBV24-1	many	TRBJ1-2	NA	CATPEPPPSGYTF	TGTGCCACGCCCGAACCGCCCCCTAGCGGCTACACCTTC
TRBV24-1	few	TRBJ1-2	NA	CATRGIDGYTF	TGTGCCACCCGGGGGATCGATGGCTACACCTTC
TRBV2	many	TRBJ1-1	TRBD1	CASRDRQGVGEAFF	TGTGCCAGCAGAGATAGACAGGGGGTGGGTGAAGCTTTCTTT
TRBV12-3/TRBV12-4	many	TRBJ1-2	NA	CASSLAAGTHGYTF	TGTGCCAGCAGTTTAGCGGCAGGGACCCATGGCTACACCTTC
TRBV18	NA	TRBJ1-5	TRBD1	CASSPNRGTQQPQHF	TGTGCCAGCTCACCAAACAGGGGGACTCAGCAGCCCCAGCATTTT
TRBV6-1	NA	TRBJ1-1	NA	CASSADNSEAFF	TGTGCCAGCAGTGCGGACAACTCTGAAGCTTTCTTT
TRBV29-1	NA	TRBJ1-1	NA	CKGRVNAMNTEAFF	TGCAAGGGCCGGGTTAACGCGATGAACACTGAAGCTTTCTTT
TRBV30	many	TRBJ1-2	NA	CAWSPGSYGYTF	TGTGCCTGGAGTCCAGGGAGTTATGGCTACACCTTC
TRBV7-8	few	TRBJ2-5	TRBD2	CASSVGLTQETQYF	TGTGCCAGCAGCGTGGGACTAACTCAAGAGACCCAGTACTTC
TRBV12-5	many	TRBJ2-7	NA	CASGLEDTYEQYF	TGTGCTAGTGGTTTGGAGGATACCTACGAGCAGTACTTC
TRBV10-3	many	TRBJ2-7	TRBD2	CAIRSGLADEQYF	TGTGCCATCAGGTCGGGGCTAGCGGACGAGCAGTACTTC
TRBV7-8	many	TRBJ2-7	TRBD1	CASGRTGLYEQYF	TGTGCCAGCGGAAGGACAGGGCTGTACGAGCAGTACTTC
TRBV5-1	few	TRBJ2-2	NA	CASTPDGFWSGELFF	TGCGCCAGCACCCCAGATGGGTTTTGGAGCGGGGAGCTGTTTTTT
TRBV12-3/TRBV12-4	few	TRBJ1-5	NA	CASSLMIGSEKFDQPQHF	TGTGCCAGCAGTTTAATGATTGGGTCGGAGAAGTTTGATCAGCCCCAGCATTTT
TRBV7-2	few	TRBJ2-2	NA	CASSAQWGPGELFF	TGTGCCAGCAGCGCTCAGTGGGGGCCAGGGGAGCTGTTTTTT
TRBV5-1	many	TRBJ2-3	NA	CASSLSETDTQYF	TGCGCCAGCAGCTTGAGCGAGACAGATACGCAGTATTTT